There are many counts of the clone carrying this TCR beta chain. Its antigen remains unidentified. The CDR3 loop spans 16 amino acids. V was clipped by 0 bases and J by 1 base, with 10 bases between them. CDR1 LNHNV and CDR2 YYDKDF come from the germline V gene (reference sequence). The data were obtained in a study of shared clonotypes between healthy human individuals. Findings and caveats of the study: Limited genetic and exposure-history diversity came from having few donors.

Donors were healthy HIV-negative adults without recent acute infections or vaccinations. This was a deep-level run. Method: immunoSEQ multiplex PCR; TCRdb's copy keeps in-frame clones and lacks some. The sample carries some 96,000 clones, around half recorded once. The source is a middle-aged woman in good health. Some clones in this sample may be carry-over from other donors' samples. This chain uses TRBV15 with TRBJ1-5; perhaps TRBD1 as D (6 bases). The sequencing sample was made of PBMCs. CDR3 sequence: CATSRDLRGSNQPQHF. As DNA, the CDR3 is TGTGCCACCAGCAGAGATCTTAGGGGGAGCAATCAGCCCCAGCATTTT.